These 29 T cell receptor beta chains came from one sample sequenced in a study of blood T cells in healthy people across ages. A sample-barcoded 5' primer and a J-beta primer mix were used in a second PCR of roughly 7 to 11 cycles. MiXCR was run by TCRdb on the 5' RACE reads, yielding one entry per CDR3 protein. The repertoire holds about 930,000 distinct CDR3 sequences, with almost 30% as singletons. This sample was shared with a second study, whose subject was T cells of mothers and their children.

The sequenced sample was blood. Receptors were obtained from a woman aged 40 to 49 in good health.

On this clonotype itself: A much larger clone differs from this one at a single base, so this may be a read error. The chain has TRBV29-1 and TRBJ2-1; D ambiguous. Germline assignment: CDR1 SQVTM and CDR2 ANQGSEA. This CDR3 region has 14 residues. CDR3 protein: CSVEDWQDTNEQVF. As DNA, the CDR3 is TGCAGCGTTGAAGACTGGCAGGATACCAATGAGCAGGTCTTC.

At least ten counts were recorded for this clonotype. CDR3 loop: CASSRQGATYNEQFF. Here the CDR3 DNA reads TGTGCCAGCAGCAGACAGGGGGCGACCTACAATGAGCAGTTCTTC. The J gene is TRBJ2-1, the V gene TRBV2, with 10 bases identical to TRBD1. From germline, CDR1 is SNHLY and CDR2 FYNNEI. This CDR3 is built from 15 residues. Trimming removed 6 bases from V and 2 bases from J; junction bases left unmatched: 4. Filled out from reference TRBV2 and TRBJ2-1, the complete variable domain reads EPEVTQTPSHQVTQMGQEVILRCVPISNHLYFYWYRQILGQKVEFLVSFYNNEISEKSEIFDDQFSVERPDGSNFTLKIRSTKLEDSAMYFCASSRQGATYNEQFFGPGTRLTVL.

The chain joins TRBV7-9 to TRBJ1-2; D remains ambiguous. Germline V gene data show CDR1 as SEHNR and CDR2 as FQNEAQ (reference sequence). CDR3 length: 16 residues. Trimming left V 4 bases short and J 2 bases short, with 17 bases between. The CDR3 DNA reads as TGTGCCAGCAGCTCCCCCTTCTTTGCCAGGAACTATGGCTACACCTTC. It specifies CASSSPFFARNYGYTF.

This clonotype was detected many times. The chain combines TRBV6-1 with TRBJ2-7; D gene ambiguous. Trimming removed 8 bases from V and 3 bases from J, with 11 bases in between. Germline V CDR1 and CDR2: MNHNS, SASEGT. The CDR3 runs 12 residues. The CDR3: CASQPSIYEQYF. CDR3 DNA: TGTGCCAGCCAACCGAGCATCTACGAGCAGTACTTC.

The J gene is TRBJ2-5, the V gene TRBV20-1; D is unclear. This CDR3 region has 14 residues. Trimming shortened V by 5 bases and J by 2 bases, and 15 bases separated the two germline ends. CDR1 and CDR2 from the germline V gene are DFQATT and SNEGSKA (reference sequence). As DNA, the CDR3 is TGCAGTGCTGTAGAGAATTGGGGACAAGAGACCCAGTACTTC. It codes for CSAVENWGQETQYF.

To note about this clonotype: A much larger clone is a single base away; this may be a read error. CDR3 DNA sequence: TGTGCCAGCAGGTTTTCGGGCAGGGTCAATGAGCAGTTCTTC. Protein sequence: CASRFSGRVNEQFF. This sequence joins TRBV28 and TRBJ2-1; D is perhaps TRBD1 (5 bases). Per germline, CDR1 MDHEN and CDR2 SYDVKM. This CDR3 is 14 amino acids long. V was clipped by 6 bases and J by 6 bases, with 15 bases between them.

Turning to this clonotype: One junction end disagrees with the germline gene, perhaps due to a read error. The genes are TRBV6-6 and TRBJ1-2, with TRBD1 as a possible D gene (5 bases). The CDR3 has 13 amino acids. The germline V gene has CDR1 MNHNY and CDR2 SVGAGI (reference sequence). In DNA, the CDR3 is TGTGCCAGCAGTCACTCGGAGGGACATGGCTACACCTTC. This translates into CASSHSEGHGYTF.

This clonotype was recorded a few times. CDR3 loop: CASGQPTDTQYF. In nucleotides, the CDR3 is TGTGCCAGCGGGCAACCCACAGATACGCAGTATTTT. This chain links TRBV6-6 with TRBJ2-3; D gene ambiguous. CDR1 is MNHNY and CDR2 is SVGAGI in the germline V gene (reference sequence). The ends were cut back, 8 bases at V and 2 bases at J, with 8 bases in the middle. This CDR3 region has 12 residues.

This clonotype appeared a few times. V usage is TRBV9 and J usage is TRBJ2-1; D could derive from TRBD1 or TRBD2 (5 bases each). This CDR3 has 14 residues. Per the germline V gene, CDR1 is SGDLS and CDR2 is YYNGEE. V gave up 4 bases and J gave up 7 bases, with 15 bases separating them. In DNA, the CDR3 is TGTGCCAGCAGCTCTGGGGGTCAGGGAAATGAGCAGTTCTTC. Translating gives CASSSGGQGNEQFF.

The chain links TRBV20-1 to TRBJ2-7; no clear D. V was clipped by 8 bases and J by 4 bases, with 9 bases between them. Germline CDR1 and CDR2: DFQATT and SNEGSKA (reference sequence). This CDR3 region has 10 residues. In nucleotides, the CDR3 is TGCAGTCCCTCAGGATACGAGCAGTACTTC. It translates to CSPSGYEQYF.

The chain is built from TRBV20-1 and TRBJ2-5; TRBD1 matches at 9 bases. The J segment lost 4 bases and the V segment lost 7 bases, leaving 13 bases of the junction unmatched. The CDR3 runs to 15 residues. The V gene's germline CDR1 is DFQATT and CDR2 SNEGSKA (reference sequence). For the CDR3, the DNA is TGCAGTGTTCTCCCTGGGACAGGGATCAGAGAGACCCAGTACTTC. This gives the protein CSVLPGTGIRETQYF.

A few counts support this clonotype. The J gene is TRBJ1-4, the V gene TRBV20-1; TRBD1 is a possible D gene (5 bases). Trimming removed 5 bases from V and 3 bases from J, with 16 bases in between. CDR3 length: 15 amino acids. CDR1 and CDR2 from the germline V gene are DFQATT and SNEGSKA (reference sequence). The CDR3 loop is CSACRAGSANEKLFF. The DNA for the CDR3 is TGCAGTGCTTGCAGGGCAGGGTCAGCTAATGAAAAACTGTTTTTT.

This clonotype was counted at least ten times. This chain uses TRBV4-1 with TRBJ2-7; TRBD2 is a possible D gene (6 bases). The CDR3 consists of 17 residues. Germline V gene lookup returns CDR1 MGHRA and CDR2 YSYEKL. The V end lost 0 bases, the J end lost 2 bases, and 17 bases lay between the germline ends. The CDR3 DNA is TGCGCCAGCAGCCAAGATCCTCGGGCGGGAACCACCTACGAGCAGTACTTC. Its protein product is CASSQDPRAGTTYEQYF.

The chain recombines TRBV2 with TRBJ2-1; TRBD2 matches at 7 bases. The junction had 3 bases not matched to a gene; V was cut back by 3 bases and J by 7 bases. CDR1 is SNHLY and CDR2 is FYNNEI in the germline V gene. CDR3 length: 13 amino acids. For the CDR3, the DNA is TGTGCCAGCAGTGAGGGGGGGATGAATGAGCAGTTCTTC. Protein sequence: CASSEGGMNEQFF.

Points on this clonotype: This clone may be a read error of a much larger clone one base away. J is TRBJ2-6 and V is TRBV12-3 or TRBV12-4, with 9 bases fitting TRBD1. The CDR3 loop spans 16 amino acids. The CDR3 sequence is CASSLTGGAGANVPTF. The CDR3 region has the DNA TGTGCCAGCAGTTTAACAGGGGGCGCTGGGGCCAACGTCCCGACTTTC.

This clonotype was counted a few times. This may be a read error, as it is one base from a much larger clone. This chain links TRBV28 with TRBJ1-5; D uncertain. The CDR3 length is 14 residues. Germline CDR1 is MDHEN and CDR2 is SYDVKM. CDR3 nucleotides: TGTGCCAGCAGTCTATCGACGGGTGTGCGGCCCCGGCATTTT. Amino acid sequence: CASSLSTGVRPRHF. Full variable domain (rest looked up from reference TRBV28 and TRBJ1-5): DVKVTQSSRYLVKRTGEKVFLECVQDMDHENMFWYRQDPGLGLRLIYFSYDVKMKEKGDIPEGYSVSREKKERFSLILESASTNQTSMYLCASSLSTGVRPRHFGDGTRLSIL.

This clonotype was picked up many times. The V and J genes are TRBV29-1 and TRBJ1-2; D possibly corresponds to TRBD1 (5 bases). Germline CDR1 and CDR2: SQVTM and ANQGSEA. The CDR3 spans 16 residues. V lost 5 bases, J lost 4 bases, and 23 bases lay in between. The CDR3, as DNA: TGCAGCGTTTTTGGGAAGGAAGCACAGGAAATCTATGGCTACACCTTC. As protein: CSVFGKEAQEIYGYTF.

This chain uses TRBV4-2 with TRBJ1-2; 7 bases map to TRBD1. The V gene end was trimmed by 0 bases and the J gene end by 8 bases; junction bases not matched to a gene: 12. CDR3 size: 16 residues. Germline values: CDR1 LGHNA, CDR2 YNFKEQ. The CDR3 nucleotides read TGTGCCAGCAGCCAAGAGGGGACAAGTCGACAGGGAGGCTACACCTTC. Translation: CASSQEGTSRQGGYTF.

This clonotype was counted a few times. Since a much larger clone is just one base distant, this may be a read error. This chain uses TRBV12-3 or TRBV12-4 with TRBJ2-7; D ambiguous. The CDR3 length is 14 residues. Trimming cost V 4 bases and J 4 bases, with 14 bases left between them. DNA for the CDR3: TGTGCCAGCAGTTGTCAGGACGGGTCATACGAGCAGTACTTC. It is translated as CASSCQDGSYEQYF.

This clonotype was counted between two and nine times. This chain links TRBV19 with TRBJ2-4, with D perhaps matching TRBD1 or TRBD2 (5 bases each). This CDR3 is 14 amino acids long. The germline V gene encodes CDR1 LNHDA and CDR2 SQIVND (reference sequence). The V end was cut by 3 bases, the J end by 11 bases, with 17 bases between. For the CDR3, the DNA is TGTGCCAGTAGTATGAGGGGCCTCCCCGGGGTTCAGTACTTC. Translated, it gives CASSMRGLPGVQYF.

Concerning this clonotype: This may be a read error, as it is one base from a much larger clone. The chain recombines TRBV12-3 or TRBV12-4 with TRBJ1-4, with 7 positions matching TRBD1. The length of the CDR3 is 14 residues. CDR3: CASSLDRLNEELFF. CDR3 coding DNA: TGTGCCAGCAGCCTGGACAGGTTGAATGAAGAACTGTTTTTT.

The J gene is TRBJ1-4, the V gene TRBV28; the D gene is possibly TRBD1 (5 bases). The CDR3 contains 15 residues. CDR1 is MDHEN, CDR2 SYDVKM, per germline. Trimming removed 6 bases from V and 2 bases from J, with 13 bases in between. The DNA for the CDR3 is TGTGCCAGCAGGGGGGGGGACCGCACTAATGAAAAACTGTTTTTT. It is translated as CASRGGDRTNEKLFF.

Concerning this clonotype itself: A read error may explain this, as a much larger clone is one base away. The rearrangement uses TRBV24-1 and TRBJ2-5, with TRBD1 matching over 8 bases. With 4 bases clipped from V and 1 base from J, the junction kept 4 bases outside the gene matches. Per the germline V gene, CDR1 is KGHDR and CDR2 is SFDVKD. The CDR3 consists of 15 residues. The CDR3 sequence: CATSEPGQGQETQYF. CDR3 coding DNA: TGTGCCACCAGTGAGCCAGGACAGGGCCAAGAGACCCAGTACTTC.

CDR3: CASSFDGQGNAFF. The CDR3 DNA reads TGTGCCAGCAGTTTCGACGGACAGGGGAACGCTTTCTTT. The chain links TRBV7-9 to TRBJ1-1; 9 bases are a match to TRBD1. The length of the CDR3 is 13 residues. Germline V gene data show CDR1 as SEHNR and CDR2 as FQNEAQ (reference sequence). J gave up 11 bases and V 6 bases, and 10 bases lay outside the gene matches.

This clonotype was counted at least ten times. The V gene is TRBV5-1, the J gene TRBJ2-1, with 12 bases that match TRBD2. The trim removed 0 bases at V and 8 bases at J, leaving 6 bases unmatched. CDR1 is SGHRS and CDR2 is YFSETQ in the germline V gene. This CDR3 region has 16 residues. The CDR3 DNA is TGCGCCAGCAGCTTGGGTAGACTAGCGGGGGCCCATGAGCAGTTCTTC. This encodes CASSLGRLAGAHEQFF.

About this clonotype itself: A much larger clone is a single base away; this may be a read error. The chain carries TRBV10-3 and TRBJ2-5, with a possible D match to TRBD1 (6 bases). The CDR3 runs to 11 residues. V was pared by 10 bases and J by 11 bases, with 17 bases between. The V gene's germline CDR1 is ENHRY and CDR2 SYGVKD. DNA of the CDR3: TGTGCCACCGGACAGAACAATGAGCAGTACTTC. Amino acids: CATGQNNEQYF.

This clonotype was detected ten times or more. The chain recombines TRBV7-8 with TRBJ1-2, with a possible D match to TRBD1 (5 bases). The V end lost 7 bases, the J end lost 4 bases, and 16 bases lay between the germline ends. The CDR3 is made up of 14 amino acids. The germline gives CDR1 SGHVS, CDR2 FQNEAQ. The CDR3 reads CASTGEAMGYGYTF. CDR3 coding DNA: TGTGCCAGCACGGGGGAGGCGATGGGCTATGGCTACACCTTC. Full variable domain (rest looked up from reference TRBV7-8 and TRBJ1-2): GAGVSQSPRYKVAKRGQDVALRCDPISGHVSLFWYQQALGQGPEFLTYFQNEAQLDKSGLPSDRFFAERPEGSVSTLKIQRTQQEDSAVYLCASTGEAMGYGYTFGSGTRLTVV.

This chain uses TRBV28 with TRBJ1-1, with D possibly matching TRBD1 (5 bases). CDR3 length equals 16 residues. Trimming took off 5 bases at V and 1 base at J, with 17 bases between the two ends. Germline CDR1 reads MDHEN; CDR2 reads SYDVKM. Here the CDR3 DNA reads TGTGCCAGCAGTCTTCGGGACGGCCCGTGGAACACTGAAGCTTTCTTT. Translation gives CASSLRDGPWNTEAFF.

Turning to this clonotype: A junction boundary mismatches the germline segment, possibly from a read error. The chain links TRBV18 to TRBJ2-5; 7 bases line up with TRBD1. This CDR3 has 14 amino acids. Germline CDR1 and CDR2: KGHSH and LQKENI. In nucleotides, the CDR3 is TGTGCCAGCCCACCACGGGGACAGAACGAGACCCAGTACTTC. Translating it yields CASPPRGQNETQYF.